These T cell receptor beta chains were read from a single sample in a study of glioma-infiltrating T cells after dendritic cell vaccination. Assay used: immunoSEQ multiplex PCR; TCRdb lists only in-frame clones, some missing. Of roughly 87,000 clones in the sample, 83% were seen once. The sequencing used blood, collected after dendritic cell vaccination. These receptors all come from a human donor with glioblastoma. Each CDR3 is given with its conserved first and last residue. The order of the fields is clone size, V gene, D gene, J gene, CDR3 protein, CDR3 DNA. The D gene is left open where the match is weak. Rows may omit the clone size; those that give it use once, few, many or a size class.

size: -; V: TRBV14; D: -; J: TRBJ2-7; CDR3: CASSQEFQTFAYEQYF; DNA: TGTGCCAGCAGCCAAGAGTTCCAGACATTCGCCTACGAGCAGTACTTC
size: once; V: TRBV7-9; D: TRBD1; J: TRBJ1-2; CDR3: CASSLGQGFHTF; DNA: TGTGCCAGCAGCTTAGGACAGGGGTTCCACACCTTC
size: -; V: TRBV5-8; D: -; J: TRBJ1-3; CDR3: CASPLGGYGNTIYF; DNA: TGTGCCAGCCCCCTCGGGGGGTATGGAAACACCATATATTTT
size: few; V: TRBV4-3; D: TRBD1; J: TRBJ2-5; CDR3: CASSQNDRGGETQYF; DNA: TGCGCCAGCAGCCAAAATGACAGGGGCGGAGAGACCCAGTACTTC
size: -; V: TRBV13; D: TRBD1; J: TRBJ1-3; CDR3: CASSWGQGALESSGNTIYF; DNA: TGTGCCAGCAGCTGGGGACAGGGGGCCCTGGAGAGCTCTGGAAACACCATATATTTT
size: -; V: TRBV6-5; D: -; J: TRBJ1-1; CDR3: CASSRRTNTEAFF; DNA: TGTGCCAGCAGTCGCCGGACTAACACTGAAGCTTTCTTT
size: -; V: TRBV9; D: TRBD1; J: TRBJ1-2; CDR3: CASSVGGTANYGYTF; DNA: TGTGCCAGCAGCGTAGGAGGGACAGCTAACTATGGCTACACCTTC
size: few; V: TRBV2; D: -; J: TRBJ1-5; CDR3: CASNRESQPQHF; DNA: TGTGCCAGCAACAGGGAGAGTCAGCCCCAGCATTTT
size: -; V: TRBV6-5; D: TRBD1; J: TRBJ1-2; CDR3: CASSSLTGLDYGYTF; DNA: TGTGCCAGCAGTTCCCTGACAGGGCTCGACTATGGCTACACCTTC
size: -; V: TRBV20-1; D: -; J: TRBJ1-1; CDR3: CSASSGTEAFF; DNA: TGCAGTGCTAGCTCAGGCACTGAAGCTTTCTTT
size: -; V: TRBV18; D: -; J: TRBJ1-5; CDR3: CASSPRQAPGAQHF; DNA: TGTGCCAGCTCACCGCGACAGGCCCCTGGAGCCCAGCATTTT
size: -; V: TRBV5-1; D: TRBD1; J: TRBJ1-1; CDR3: CASSLSRDRNENTEAFF; DNA: TGCGCCAGCAGCTTGAGTAGGGACAGGAACGAAAACACTGAAGCTTTCTTT
size: few; V: TRBV6-5; D: -; J: TRBJ1-2; CDR3: CASSYSRDLYGYTF; DNA: TGTGCCAGCAGTTACTCGCGGGATCTCTATGGCTACACCTTC
size: -; V: TRBV6-6; D: -; J: TRBJ1-1; CDR3: CATRHPMNTEAFF; DNA: TGTGCCACCCGACATCCCATGAACACTGAAGCTTTCTTT
size: -; V: TRBV29-1; D: -; J: TRBJ2-5; CDR3: CSVADLGETQYF; DNA: TGCAGCGTTGCTGACCTCGGGGAGACCCAGTACTTC
size: -; V: TRBV7-3; D: -; J: TRBJ2-7; CDR3: CASSPDGLYEQYF; DNA: TGTGCCAGCAGCCCGGACGGACTGTACGAGCAGTACTTC
size: -; V: TRBV6-5; D: -; J: TRBJ1-3; CDR3: CASSYSREGAGNTIYF; DNA: TGTGCCAGCAGTTACTCGAGGGAGGGTGCCGGAAACACCATATATTTT
size: -; V: TRBV5-5; D: TRBD1; J: TRBJ1-6; CDR3: CASGGTGSENYNSPLHF; DNA: TGTGCCAGCGGGGGGACAGGTTCCGAAAACTATAATTCACCCCTCCACTTT
size: -; V: TRBV4-2; D: -; J: TRBJ1-1; CDR3: CASSHEQGSRLAFF; DNA: TGTGCCAGCAGCCACGAACAGGGCTCTAGGTTGGCTTTCTTT
size: -; V: TRBV5-1; D: TRBD2; J: TRBJ2-7; CDR3: CASSLRASGGFSSYEQYF; DNA: TGCGCCAGCAGCTTGAGGGCTAGCGGGGGGTTTAGCTCCTACGAGCAGTACTTC
size: -; V: TRBV7-8; D: -; J: TRBJ2-5; CDR3: CASGAFQETQYF; DNA: TGTGCCAGCGGGGCCTTCCAAGAGACCCAGTACTTC
size: -; V: TRBV18; D: -; J: TRBJ1-1; CDR3: CASSGRGRSEAFF; DNA: TGTGCCAGCTCAGGGAGAGGGCGGAGTGAAGCTTTCTTT
size: few; V: TRBV9; D: -; J: TRBJ1-1; CDR3: CASSVSGFDTEAFF; DNA: TGTGCCAGCAGCGTCTCAGGGTTCGACACTGAAGCTTTCTTT
size: -; V: TRBV5-1; D: -; J: TRBJ2-7; CDR3: CASSLGGGYEQYF; DNA: TGCGCCAGCAGCTTGGGCGGCGGCTACGAGCAGTACTTC
size: -; V: TRBV30; D: -; J: TRBJ1-1; CDR3: CAWRRSTGFAFF; DNA: TGTGCCTGGAGACGATCGACGGGGTTTGCTTTCTTT
size: -; V: TRBV4-1; D: TRBD2; J: TRBJ2-1; CDR3: CASSQELAGINEQFF; DNA: TGCGCCAGCAGCCAGGAACTAGCGGGCATCAATGAGCAGTTCTTC
size: -; V: TRBV5-1; D: TRBD1; J: TRBJ1-2; CDR3: CASSPTGYYGYTF; DNA: TGCGCCAGCAGCCCGACAGGGTACTATGGCTACACCTTC
size: -; V: TRBV6-1; D: -; J: TRBJ1-6; CDR3: CASTQITGLGSPLHF; DNA: TGTGCCAGCACGCAAATTACAGGGTTGGGTTCACCCCTCCACTTT
size: -; V: TRBV27; D: TRBD1; J: TRBJ1-1; CDR3: CASSLFGTGVALEEAFF; DNA: TGTGCCAGCAGTTTATTTGGGACAGGGGTTGCCCTGGAGGAAGCTTTCTTT
size: few; V: TRBV11-2; D: TRBD2; J: TRBJ2-5; CDR3: CASSPVGGGPGETQYF; DNA: TGTGCCAGCAGCCCGGTCGGGGGGGGGCCGGGAGAGACCCAGTACTTC
size: -; V: TRBV30; D: -; J: TRBJ2-2; CDR3: CAWSVPGTVNTGELFF; DNA: TGTGCCTGGAGTGTACCAGGAACAGTAAACACCGGGGAGCTGTTTTTT
size: -; V: TRBV7-2; D: TRBD1; J: TRBJ1-5; CDR3: CASSLGQGSNQPQHF; DNA: TGTGCCAGCAGCTTGGGACAGGGTAGCAATCAGCCCCAGCATTTT
size: -; V: TRBV5-1; D: TRBD2; J: TRBJ2-2; CDR3: CASSLDRGGLTGELFF; DNA: TGCGCCAGCAGCTTGGACCGGGGGGGCCTCACCGGGGAGCTGTTTTTT
size: -; V: TRBV5-1; D: -; J: TRBJ2-5; CDR3: CASSSNVGAEPQETQYF; DNA: TGCGCCAGCAGCTCAAATGTCGGAGCCGAACCCCAAGAGACCCAGTACTTC
size: -; V: TRBV25-1; D: TRBD1; J: TRBJ2-3; CDR3: CATLRDREGDTQYF; DNA: TGTGCCACCCTTCGGGACAGGGAGGGAGATACGCAGTATTTT
size: -; V: TRBV5-4; D: -; J: TRBJ1-1; CDR3: CASSPDGGDTEAFF; DNA: TGTGCCAGCAGCCCGGATGGGGGGGACACTGAAGCTTTCTTT
size: -; V: TRBV7-6; D: TRBD2; J: TRBJ2-5; CDR3: CASSLATGSGGARETQYF; DNA: TGTGCCAGCAGCTTAGCGACGGGAAGCGGGGGGGCGAGAGAGACCCAGTACTTC
size: -; V: TRBV19; D: -; J: TRBJ1-5; CDR3: CASSPFGGGNSNQPQHF; DNA: TGTGCCAGTAGTCCCTTCGGAGGTGGGAATAGCAATCAGCCCCAGCATTTT
size: -; V: TRBV29-1; D: -; J: TRBJ1-2; CDR3: CSVDSPPYGYTF; DNA: TGCAGCGTTGACAGTCCCCCCTATGGCTACACCTTC
size: many; V: TRBV2; D: -; J: TRBJ1-2; CDR3: CASGQTYGYTF; DNA: TGTGCCAGCGGACAGACCTATGGCTACACCTTC
size: few; V: TRBV4-1; D: -; J: TRBJ1-1; CDR3: CASSRGRGNTEAFF; DNA: TGCGCCAGCAGCCGCGGCAGGGGAAACACTGAAGCTTTCTTT
size: -; V: TRBV5-4; D: TRBD1; J: TRBJ1-6; CDR3: CASSLGQGGFNSPLHF; DNA: TGTGCCAGCAGCTTGGGACAGGGGGGGTTCAATTCACCCCTCCACTTT
size: -; V: TRBV19; D: -; J: TRBJ2-2; CDR3: CASSIDPAGGNTGELFF; DNA: TGTGCCAGTAGTATAGATCCAGCGGGCGGTAACACCGGGGAGCTGTTTTTT
size: -; V: TRBV10-1; D: -; J: TRBJ2-5; CDR3: CASGRGRQTQYF; DNA: TGCGCCAGCGGCAGGGGTCGCCAGACCCAGTACTTC